This T cell receptor beta chain was sequenced for a study of cytomegalovirus exposure and HLA in healthy donors. Regarding the study as a whole: Later on, a genetic analysis was performed. It linked a missense variant in DCLRE1C with V- and J-gene trimming of TCR beta. Likely technical artifact: a cluster of highly shared sequence variants. In an earlier analysis, about 87% or about 30%: the productive usage of most TCR beta V segments.

Of note for this clone: Its matching antigen is unknown.

The PCR made use of 60 Vbeta and 13 Jbeta primers. Only in-frame clones appear in the TCRdb table, and some are missing; sequencing was by immunoSEQ multiplex PCR. The table records 110,000 or so clones, around 75% of them present only once. This CDR3 contains 16 residues. V trimming: 1 base; J trimming: 0 bases; junction bases outside the gene matches: 5. In germline, CDR1 is SGHVS, CDR2 FNYEAQ. This TCR was recovered from a man aged 35 to 55 in good health and CMV-seronegative. V and J are TRBV7-6 and TRBJ2-7; 8 bases fit TRBD2. Sequencing was carried out using PBMCs. The DNA of the CDR3 is TGTGCCAGCAGCTTAGTGTTAGCGGGGAGCTCCTACGAGCAGTACTTC. Translated: CASSLVLAGSSYEQYF.